A selection of T cell receptor beta chains follows, all from one sample in a study of early T cells in non-severe SARS-CoV-2 infection. TCRdb itself ran the 5' RACE reads through MiXCR, one entry per CDR3 protein. The data contain tens of thousands of distinct CDR3 sequences, about 13% of them singletons. Sequencing was done on a sample of whole blood. The receptors originated from an adult who was a healthcare worker with PCR-confirmed SARS-CoV-2 infection or an uninfected control (not recorded which). The CDR3 runs from the conserved cysteine through the conserved F or W. D genes are given only for firm matches. The listing skips clone size in some rows; elsewhere it reads once, few, many or a size class.

clone_size d_call j_call v_call cdr3_aa cdr3_nt
. . TRBJ2-1 TRBV5-1 CASSLGWEQFF TGCGCCAGCAGCTTGGGGTGGGAGCAGTTCTTC
. TRBD2 TRBJ2-5 TRBV10-3 CATLAGGRLQLETQYF TGTGCCACCCTAGCGGGCGGGAGACTACAATTGGAGACCCAGTACTTC
. TRBD2 TRBJ2-1 TRBV29-1 CSVESTSGRGQFF TGCAGCGTTGAAAGCACTAGCGGGAGGGGGCAGTTCTTC
many . TRBJ1-2 TRBV30 CAGLRQAYGYTF TGTGCCGGACTCAGGCAGGCGTATGGCTACACCTTC
. TRBD2 TRBJ2-2 TRBV5-1 CASSFRTSGSPNTGELFF TGCGCCAGCAGCTTCAGGACTAGCGGGAGTCCCAACACCGGGGAGCTGTTTTTT
few . TRBJ2-7 TRBV29-1 CSVESPVFEQYF TGCAGCGTTGAATCCCCGGTGTTCGAGCAGTACTTC
. TRBD1 TRBJ1-1 TRBV6-5 CASSESVRGRGAFF TGTGCCAGCAGTGAAAGCGTCAGGGGGCGCGGAGCTTTCTTT
. TRBD2 TRBJ2-7 TRBV20-1 CSAPPRTSGSEQYF TGCAGTGCTCCCCCCCGGACTAGCGGGAGCGAGCAGTACTTC
. . TRBJ1-2 TRBV29-1 CSVETRYGYTF TGCAGCGTTGAAACGCGGTATGGCTACACCTTC
few . TRBJ2-5 TRBV29-1 CSVNMGGNQETQYF TGCAGCGTTAATATGGGTGGCAATCAAGAGACCCAGTACTTC